These 27 T cell receptor beta chains originate from one sample sequenced in a study of blood T cell repertoires in COVID-19. The assay was immunoSEQ multiplex PCR, and TCRdb's table has in-frame clones only and misses some. The sample lists some 320,000 clones, over 75% seen once, with approximately 7.9% in the top ten. The sequencing sample was made of peripheral blood. Every receptor here comes from a human donor in a cohort sampled during active COVID-19.

A single count supports this clone. The chain uses TRBV19 and TRBJ2-3; a weak D match, TRBD2 (5 bases). The CDR3 sequence is 15 residues long. The V and J ends lost 3 bases and 3 bases respectively, with 13 bases between them. In germline, CDR1 is LNHDA, CDR2 SQIVND (reference sequence). The CDR3 nucleotides read TGTGCCAGTAGTATGTTAGGAGGTAGTACAGATACGCAGTATTTT. Its protein is CASSMLGGSTDTQYF.

This clone came up a few times. The chain recombines TRBV27 with TRBJ2-3; TRBD2 matches 7 bases. Germline V CDR1 and CDR2: MNHEY, SMNVEV (reference sequence). V dropped 2 bases and J dropped 10; count of bases not matched to a gene: 9. This CDR3 is 14 amino acids long. The CDR3 loop reads CASSLHKTSPSQYF. Written as DNA, the CDR3 is TGTGCCAGCAGTTTACACAAGACTAGCCCGTCGCAGTATTTT.

The chain employs TRBV21-1 and TRBJ2-7; TRBD2 is taken as the D call from the table, unchecked against the DNA. TRBV21-1 is recorded as a pseudogene. This CDR3 spans 13 amino acids. In DNA, the CDR3 is TGTGCCAGCAGCTTGGCCGGGACCTACGAGCAGTACTTC. It codes for CASSLAGTYEQYF.

The chain carries TRBV6-5 and TRBJ2-2; TRBD1 matches 7 bases. CDR3 size: 14 residues. Per the germline V gene, CDR1 is MNHEY and CDR2 is SVGAGI. J gave up 1 base and V 7 bases, and 3 bases lay outside the gene matches. This CDR3 is CASTRDRNTGELFF. The CDR3, as DNA: TGTGCCAGCACCCGGGACAGGAACACCGGGGAGCTGTTTTTT.

This chain uses TRBV9 with TRBJ2-1; 15 positions match TRBD2. V shed 1 base and J 8 bases; nucleotides not matched to a gene: 7. In germline, CDR1 is SGDLS, CDR2 YYNGEE. CDR3 length: 17 residues. The CDR3 DNA follows: TGTGCCAGCAGCGTACCTGGACTAGCGGGGGGGATCGATGAGCAGTTCTTC. Its translation is CASSVPGLAGGIDEQFF.

This clone has only a few counts. The chain is built from TRBV6-5 and TRBJ1-1; no definite D call. V shed 8 bases and J shed 0 bases, with 16 bases lying between them. The CDR3 sequence is 15 residues long. The germline V gene encodes CDR1 MNHEY and CDR2 SVGAGI. CDR3 amino acids: CASPTGFFMNTEAFF. CDR3 coding DNA: TGTGCCAGCCCCACGGGGTTTTTCATGAACACTGAAGCTTTCTTT.

This chain connects TRBV29-1 to TRBJ1-2; 8 bases agree with TRBD1. From germline, CDR1 is SQVTM and CDR2 ANQGSEA. The length of the CDR3 is 10 residues. Unmatched junction bases numbered 4, after V lost 6 bases and J lost 10 bases. CDR3 amino acids: CSVSTGDYTF. The CDR3 nucleotides read TGCAGCGTCTCGACAGGGGACTACACCTTC.

The rearrangement links TRBV27 to TRBJ1-1; TRBD1 agrees at 9 bases. V was clipped by 4 bases and J by 1 base; unmatched bases: 10. The CDR3 length is 17 residues. CDR1 MNHEY and CDR2 SMNVEV come from the germline V gene (reference sequence). CDR3 loop: CASSSTHRGLGNTEAFF. DNA for the CDR3: TGTGCCAGCAGTTCCACTCACAGGGGGCTGGGGAACACTGAAGCTTTCTTT.

The V and J genes are TRBV18 and TRBJ2-7; TRBD2 aligns across 7 bases. The junction had 12 bases not matched to a gene; V was cut back by 5 bases and J by 5 bases. This CDR3 is 15 amino acids long. Germline V gene data show CDR1 as KGHSH and CDR2 as LQKENI. This chain's CDR3 is CASSSDTGGLDEQYF. CDR3 sequence (DNA): TGTGCCAGCTCATCGGACACGGGAGGTTTGGACGAGCAGTACTTC.

The rearrangement uses TRBV19 and TRBJ2-3; D is unresolved. This CDR3 spans 15 amino acids. CDR1 LNHDA and CDR2 SQIVND come from the germline V gene (reference sequence). V shed 4 bases and J shed 2 bases, with 13 bases lying between them. The CDR3 here is CASSTTTLNTDTQYF. The CDR3, as DNA: TGTGCCAGTAGTACAACGACTCTAAACACAGATACGCAGTATTTT.

The V call is TRBV27, the J call TRBJ1-5; TRBD1 might be the D (5 bases). This CDR3 spans 15 amino acids. Trimming stripped 2 bases from V and 7 bases from J, with 15 bases between. The germline V gene has CDR1 MNHEY and CDR2 SMNVEV (reference sequence). The CDR3 DNA is TGTGCCAGCAGTTTAGTGGCAGGGTTTGTCCAGCCCCAGCATTTT. Its protein is CASSLVAGFVQPQHF.

This chain joins TRBV7-2 and TRBJ2-6, with 8 bases matching TRBD1. The CDR3 loop spans 17 amino acids. The J segment lost 0 bases and the V segment lost 4 bases, leaving 5 bases of the junction unmatched. The germline V gene has CDR1 SGHTA and CDR2 FQGNSA. Written as DNA, the CDR3 is TGTGCCAGCAGCTCGGGGACAGGACTCTCTGGGGCCAACGTCCTGACTTTC. It codes for CASSSGTGLSGANVLTF.

The table lists this clone with a few counts. V usage is TRBV30 and J usage is TRBJ1-1, with a tentative D call TRBD1 (6 bases). The V and J ends lost 1 base and 0 bases respectively, with 15 bases between them. The germline gives CDR1 GTSNPN, CDR2 SVGIG (reference sequence). The CDR3 is 16 residues long. CDR3 sequence (DNA): TGTGCCTGGAGTGCCTATAGGGGGGGGGTGAACACTGAAGCTTTCTTT. Amino acids: CAWSAYRGGVNTEAFF. Based on the CDR3 plus reference TRBV30 and TRBJ1-1, the full variable domain is SQTIHQWPATLVQPVGSPLSLECTVEGTSNPNLYWYRQAAGRGLQLLFYSVGIGQISSEVPQNLSASRPQDRQFILSSKKLLLSDSGFYLCAWSAYRGGVNTEAFFGQGTRLTVV.

The chain carries TRBV9 and TRBJ2-2, with TRBD1 matching over 8 bases. With 0 bases clipped from V and 6 bases from J, the junction kept 7 bases outside the gene matches. The CDR3 length is 16 residues. Germline V gene data show CDR1 as SGDLS and CDR2 as YYNGEE. The CDR3 spells CASSVEGRGLAGELFF. CDR3 bases: TGTGCCAGCAGCGTAGAGGGCAGGGGGCTGGCCGGGGAGCTGTTTTTT.

This chain uses TRBV7-3 with TRBJ1-5; 9 bases fit TRBD1. V was pared by 5 bases and J by 6 bases, with 11 bases of the junction left unmatched. The CDR3 is 16 amino acids. CDR1 and CDR2 from the germline V gene are SGHTA and FQGTGA. The chain's CDR3 is CASSETGQGTGQPQHF. CDR3 bases: TGTGCCAGCAGCGAGACGGGACAGGGCACCGGTCAGCCCCAGCATTTT.

The J gene is TRBJ1-5, the V gene TRBV2; TRBD1 matches at 9 bases. CDR3 length: 15 amino acids. Germline CDR1 reads SNHLY; CDR2 reads FYNNEI. Trimming took 3 bases from V and 5 from J; bases not matched to a gene: 5. The CDR3 loop is CASSEEGQGDQPQHF. The CDR3 region has the DNA TGTGCCAGCAGTGAGGAGGGACAGGGTGATCAGCCCCAGCATTTT.

The chain uses TRBV18 and TRBJ1-2; maybe TRBD1 (5 bases). The CDR3 is 12 amino acids. V lost 4 bases and J lost 8, with 11 bases in between. CDR1 KGHSH and CDR2 LQKENI come from the germline V gene. The CDR3 DNA is TGTGCCAGCTCACGTCAGGGTGGAGGCTACACCTTC. This encodes CASSRQGGGYTF.

This sequence joins TRBV5-1 and TRBJ2-7, with 10 bases fitting TRBD2. The length of the CDR3 is 14 residues. CDR1 is SGHRS and CDR2 is YFSETQ in the germline V gene. V shed 4 bases, J shed 0 bases, and the junction held 1 base outside the gene matches. CDR3 bases: TGCGCCAGCAGCCTAGCGGGGGCCTCCTACGAGCAGTACTTC. Its translation is CASSLAGASYEQYF.

The chain combines TRBV27 with TRBJ1-1, with TRBD1 identical over 7 bases. Germline V gene lookup returns CDR1 MNHEY and CDR2 SMNVEV (reference sequence). Unmatched junction bases numbered 17, after V lost 5 bases and J lost 2 bases. The CDR3 is made up of 18 amino acids. In DNA form, the CDR3 reads TGTGCCAGCAGTACAAAACAGGGGTCAATAAATTATAACACTGAAGCTTTCTTT. Translation gives CASSTKQGSINYNTEAFF.

The chain joins TRBV18 to TRBJ1-1; unclear D gene. This CDR3 has 13 amino acids. Germline values: CDR1 KGHSH, CDR2 LQKENI. With 3 bases removed from V and 1 base from J, the gap between germline ends came to 6 bases. In DNA form, the CDR3 reads TGTGCCAGCTCACCGCAGTCGAACACTGAAGCTTTCTTT. Protein: CASSPQSNTEAFF. Full variable domain (remainder filled in from reference TRBV18 and TRBJ1-1): NAGVMQNPRHLVRRRGQEARLRCSPMKGHSHVYWYRQLPEEGLKFMVYLQKENIIDESGMPKERFSAEFPKEGPSILRIQQVVRGDSAAYFCASSPQSNTEAFFGQGTRLTVV.

V and J are TRBV10-3 and TRBJ1-4; D uncertain. Germline-derived CDR1 and CDR2 are ENHRY and SYGVKD. The CDR3 totals 17 residues. V gave up 3 bases and J gave up 0 bases, with 14 bases separating them. This CDR3 reads CAISEIEGTATNEKLFF. CDR3 in DNA: TGTGCCATCAGTGAAATTGAGGGTACTGCAACTAATGAAAAACTGTTTTTT.

The rearrangement links TRBV5-1 to TRBJ2-7; 9 bases match TRBD2. The CDR3 contains 19 residues. With 1 base clipped from V and 2 bases from J, the junction kept 16 bases outside the gene matches. Germline V gene data show CDR1 as SGHRS and CDR2 as YFSETQ. CDR3 loop: CASSLLTPLLERGAYEQYF. The CDR3 DNA sequence: TGCGCCAGCAGCTTGTTGACCCCCTTACTCGAGCGGGGGGCCTACGAGCAGTACTTC.

This chain uses TRBV4-1 with TRBJ1-1; 10 bases are a match to TRBD1. The CDR3 runs 19 residues. The germline V gene has CDR1 MGHRA and CDR2 YSYEKL. The V segment lost 2 bases and the J segment 1 base; nucleotides outside the gene matches: 13. The CDR3 DNA sequence: TGCGCCAGCAGCCAAACCAGCCTCCGGGACAGGGGACCGAACACTGAAGCTTTCTTT. Its protein is CASSQTSLRDRGPNTEAFF.

The chain links TRBV28 to TRBJ2-7, with D perhaps matching TRBD1 (6 bases). Germline CDR1 MDHEN, CDR2 SYDVKM. Trimming left V 9 bases short and J 8 bases short, with 14 bases between. The CDR3 covers 11 residues. This CDR3 is CASTIGQKQYF. The CDR3 DNA reads as TGTGCCAGTACAATCGGACAGAAGCAGTACTTC.

In this sample, this clone turned up once. The rearrangement links TRBV30 to TRBJ1-1, with 7 bases matching TRBD1. CDR1 is GTSNPN, CDR2 SVGIG, per germline (reference sequence). The CDR3 has 13 amino acids. V lost 4 bases and J lost 5; bases outside the gene matches: 7. The CDR3 DNA follows: TGTGCCTGGACCCAAACAGGGGCTACTGAAGCTTTCTTT. It is translated as CAWTQTGATEAFF.

This clone showed up just a few times. The chain recombines TRBV24-1 with TRBJ2-1; 7 bases match TRBD1. Germline V gene data show CDR1 as KGHDR and CDR2 as SFDVKD. Unmatched junction bases numbered 5, after V lost 4 bases and J lost 9 bases. This CDR3 has 13 amino acids. CDR3 sequence: CATSEPTGREQFF. CDR3 DNA sequence: TGTGCCACCAGTGAACCGACAGGGCGTGAGCAGTTCTTC.

This chain connects TRBV6-5 to TRBJ1-2, with TRBD1 matching over 7 bases. Germline lookup yields CDR1 MNHEY and CDR2 SVGAGI. After removal of 8 bases from V and 8 bases from J, the junction contained 11 bases not matched to a gene. This CDR3 has 13 residues. CDR3 sequence: CASGLTDRFGYTF. The CDR3 region has the DNA TGTGCCAGCGGACTAACGGACAGGTTCGGCTACACCTTC.